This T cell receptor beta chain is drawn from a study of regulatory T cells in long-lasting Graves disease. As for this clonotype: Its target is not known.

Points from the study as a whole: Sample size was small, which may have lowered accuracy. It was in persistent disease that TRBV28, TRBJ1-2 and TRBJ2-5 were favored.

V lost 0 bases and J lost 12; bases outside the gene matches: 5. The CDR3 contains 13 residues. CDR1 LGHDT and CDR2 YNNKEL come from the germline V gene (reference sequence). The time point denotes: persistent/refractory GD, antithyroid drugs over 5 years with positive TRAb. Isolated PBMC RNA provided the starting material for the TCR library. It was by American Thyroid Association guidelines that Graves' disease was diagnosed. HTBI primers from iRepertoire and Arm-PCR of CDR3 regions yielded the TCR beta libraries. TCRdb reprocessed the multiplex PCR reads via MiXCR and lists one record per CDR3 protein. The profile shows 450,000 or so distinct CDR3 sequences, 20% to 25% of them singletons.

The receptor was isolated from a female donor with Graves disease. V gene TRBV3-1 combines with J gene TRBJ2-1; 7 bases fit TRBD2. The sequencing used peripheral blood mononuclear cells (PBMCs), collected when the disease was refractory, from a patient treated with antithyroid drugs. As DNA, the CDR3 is TGTGCCAGCAGCCAAGAGGGGACTATTTCGCAGTTCTTC. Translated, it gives CASSQEGTISQFF.